These 2 T cell receptor beta chains share one sample of origin, sequenced in a study of T cells after yellow fever vaccination. TCRdb re-derived calls from the 5' RACE reads in MiXCR, one entry per CDR3 protein. The sample has 200,000 to 300,000 distinct CDR3 sequences, less than 9% seen once. The specimen was CD4+ T cells sorted from PBMCs, collected 15 days after the yellow fever booster vaccination. Receptor source: a man younger than 40 who received the YFV17D yellow fever vaccine.

The chain combines TRBV6-2 or TRBV6-3 with TRBJ2-4; tentatively, D is TRBD1 or TRBD2 (5 bases each). V shed 10 bases and J shed 2 bases, with 15 bases lying between them. This CDR3 region has 14 residues. Germline CDR1 and CDR2: MNHEY and SVGEGT. The CDR3 sequence: CATEMGESKNIQYF. CDR3 in DNA: TGTGCCACCGAGATGGGGGAGTCCAAAAACATTCAGTACTTC.

This clonotype showed up many times. This rearrangement joins TRBV20-1 to TRBJ2-1, with D perhaps TRBD2 (5 bases). The CDR3 extends over 13 amino acids. Trimming shortened V by 5 bases and J by 6 bases, and 14 bases separated the two germline ends. Germline CDR1 reads DFQATT; CDR2 reads SNEGSKA (reference sequence). The CDR3 DNA reads as TGCAGTGCTGCGGACTTCAGGAGCAATGAGCAGTTCTTC. Its translation: CSAADFRSNEQFF.